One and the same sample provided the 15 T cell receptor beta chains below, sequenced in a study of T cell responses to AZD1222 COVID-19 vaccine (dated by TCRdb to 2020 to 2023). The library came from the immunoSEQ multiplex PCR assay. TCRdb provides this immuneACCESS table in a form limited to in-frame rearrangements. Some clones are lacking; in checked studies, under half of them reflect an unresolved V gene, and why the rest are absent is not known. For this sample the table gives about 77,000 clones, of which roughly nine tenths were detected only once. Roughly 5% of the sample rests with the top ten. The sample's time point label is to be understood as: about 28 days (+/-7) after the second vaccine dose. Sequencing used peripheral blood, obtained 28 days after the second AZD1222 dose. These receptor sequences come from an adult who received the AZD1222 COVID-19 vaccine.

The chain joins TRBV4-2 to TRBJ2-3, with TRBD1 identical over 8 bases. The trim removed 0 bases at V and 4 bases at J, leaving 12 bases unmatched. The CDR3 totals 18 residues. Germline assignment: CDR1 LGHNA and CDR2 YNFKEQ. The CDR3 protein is CASSQDPPTGEGADTQYF. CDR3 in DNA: TGTGCCAGCAGCCAAGATCCCCCGACAGGGGAAGGTGCAGATACGCAGTATTTT.

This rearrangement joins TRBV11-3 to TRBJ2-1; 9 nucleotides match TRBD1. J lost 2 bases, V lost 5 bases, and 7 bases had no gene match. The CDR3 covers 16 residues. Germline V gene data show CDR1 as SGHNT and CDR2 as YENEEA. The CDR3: CASSRGGQGTYNEQFF. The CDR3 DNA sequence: TGTGCCAGCAGCCGAGGGGGACAGGGCACCTACAATGAGCAGTTCTTC.

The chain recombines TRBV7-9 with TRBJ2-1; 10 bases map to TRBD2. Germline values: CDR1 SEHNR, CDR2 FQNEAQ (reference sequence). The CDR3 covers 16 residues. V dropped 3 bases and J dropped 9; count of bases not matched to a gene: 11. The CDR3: CASSLSLAGARGEQFF. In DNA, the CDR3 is TGTGCCAGCAGCTTGAGTCTAGCGGGAGCGAGAGGTGAGCAGTTCTTC.

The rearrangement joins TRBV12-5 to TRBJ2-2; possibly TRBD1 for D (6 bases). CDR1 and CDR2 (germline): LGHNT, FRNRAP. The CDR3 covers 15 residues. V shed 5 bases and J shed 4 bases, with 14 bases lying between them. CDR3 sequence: CASGLIQGGTGELFF. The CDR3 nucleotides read TGTGCTAGTGGTCTCATACAGGGTGGCACCGGGGAGCTGTTTTTT. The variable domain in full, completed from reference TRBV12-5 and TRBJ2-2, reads DARVTQTPRHKVTEMGQEVTMRCQPILGHNTVFWYRQTMMQGLELLAYFRNRAPLDDSGMPKDRFSAEMPDATLATLKIQPSEPRDSAVYFCASGLIQGGTGELFFGEGSRLTVL.

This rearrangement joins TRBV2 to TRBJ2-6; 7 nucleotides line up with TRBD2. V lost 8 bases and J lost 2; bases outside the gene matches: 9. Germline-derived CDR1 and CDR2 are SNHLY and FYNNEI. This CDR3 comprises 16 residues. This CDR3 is CASAHPSGTGANVLTF. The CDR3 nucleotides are TGTGCCAGCGCCCACCCCAGCGGGACTGGGGCCAACGTCCTGACTTTC.

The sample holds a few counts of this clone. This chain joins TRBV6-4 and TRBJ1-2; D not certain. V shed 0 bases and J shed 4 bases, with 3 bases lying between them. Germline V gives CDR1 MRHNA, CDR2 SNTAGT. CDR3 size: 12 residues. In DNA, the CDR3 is TGTGCCAGCAGTGACTCATTCTATGGCTACACCTTC. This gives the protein CASSDSFYGYTF.

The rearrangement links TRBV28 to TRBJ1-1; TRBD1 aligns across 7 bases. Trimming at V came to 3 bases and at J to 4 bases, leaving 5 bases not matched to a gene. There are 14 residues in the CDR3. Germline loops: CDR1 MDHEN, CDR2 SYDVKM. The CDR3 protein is CASSFSGGITEAFF. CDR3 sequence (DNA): TGTGCCAGCAGTTTTTCAGGGGGGATCACTGAAGCTTTCTTT.

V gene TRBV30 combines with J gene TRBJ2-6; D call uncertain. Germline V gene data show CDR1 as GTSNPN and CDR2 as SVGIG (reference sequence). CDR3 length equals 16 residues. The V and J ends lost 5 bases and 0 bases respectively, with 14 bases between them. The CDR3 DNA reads TGTGCCTGGGCCGGGCCTTCCCTCTCTGGGGCCAACGTCCTGACTTTC. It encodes CAWAGPSLSGANVLTF.

DNA for the CDR3: TGTGCCAGCAGCCAAGATGCCCTAGGTGGAACTGAAGCTTTCTTT. Translation: CASSQDALGGTEAFF. The rearrangement uses TRBV3-1 (or the pseudogene TRBV3-2) and TRBJ1-1; D gene unclear. The CDR3 is 15 amino acids. The V gene lost 0 bases and the J gene lost 5 bases, with 13 bases spanning the gap. Germline lookup yields CDR1 LGHDT and CDR2 YNNKEL (reference sequence).

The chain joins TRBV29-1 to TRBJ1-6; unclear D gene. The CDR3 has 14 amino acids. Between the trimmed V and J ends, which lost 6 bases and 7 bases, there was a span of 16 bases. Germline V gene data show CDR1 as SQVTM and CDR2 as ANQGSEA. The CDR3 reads CSVATGRTNSPLHF. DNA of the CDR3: TGCAGCGTCGCCACGGGCCGTACGAATTCACCCCTCCACTTT.

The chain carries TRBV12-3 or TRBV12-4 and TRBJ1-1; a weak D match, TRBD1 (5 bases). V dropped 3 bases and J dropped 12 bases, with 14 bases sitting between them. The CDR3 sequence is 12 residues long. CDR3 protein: CASSLAGMETFF. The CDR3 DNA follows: TGTGCCAGCAGTTTGGCAGGGATGGAAACTTTCTTT.

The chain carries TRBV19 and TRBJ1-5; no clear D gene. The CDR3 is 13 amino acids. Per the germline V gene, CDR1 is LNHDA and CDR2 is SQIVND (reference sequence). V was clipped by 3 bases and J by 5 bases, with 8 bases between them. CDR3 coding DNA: TGTGCCAGTAGTATCTCTGGGGATCAGCCCCAGCATTTT. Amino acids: CASSISGDQPQHF.

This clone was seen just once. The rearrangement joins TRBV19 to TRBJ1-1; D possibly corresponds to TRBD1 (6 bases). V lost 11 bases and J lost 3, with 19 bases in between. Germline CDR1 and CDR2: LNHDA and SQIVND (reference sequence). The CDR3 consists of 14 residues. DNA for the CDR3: TGTGCCGCGAGACCGGTGGACAGTTACACTGAAGCTTTCTTT. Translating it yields CAARPVDSYTEAFF.

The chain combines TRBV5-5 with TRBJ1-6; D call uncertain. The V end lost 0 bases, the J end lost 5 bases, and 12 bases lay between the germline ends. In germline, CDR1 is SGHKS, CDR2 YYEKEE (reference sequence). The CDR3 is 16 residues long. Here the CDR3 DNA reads TGTGCCAGCAGCTTGGGCCGGAGAACAGATAATTCACCCCTCCACTTT. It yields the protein CASSLGRRTDNSPLHF.

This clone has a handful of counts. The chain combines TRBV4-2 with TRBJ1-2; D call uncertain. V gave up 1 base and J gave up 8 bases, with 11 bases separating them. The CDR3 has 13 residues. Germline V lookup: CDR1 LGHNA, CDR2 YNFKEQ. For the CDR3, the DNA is TGTGCCAGCAGCCAAGTTGGCAGATGGGGCTACACCTTC. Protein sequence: CASSQVGRWGYTF.